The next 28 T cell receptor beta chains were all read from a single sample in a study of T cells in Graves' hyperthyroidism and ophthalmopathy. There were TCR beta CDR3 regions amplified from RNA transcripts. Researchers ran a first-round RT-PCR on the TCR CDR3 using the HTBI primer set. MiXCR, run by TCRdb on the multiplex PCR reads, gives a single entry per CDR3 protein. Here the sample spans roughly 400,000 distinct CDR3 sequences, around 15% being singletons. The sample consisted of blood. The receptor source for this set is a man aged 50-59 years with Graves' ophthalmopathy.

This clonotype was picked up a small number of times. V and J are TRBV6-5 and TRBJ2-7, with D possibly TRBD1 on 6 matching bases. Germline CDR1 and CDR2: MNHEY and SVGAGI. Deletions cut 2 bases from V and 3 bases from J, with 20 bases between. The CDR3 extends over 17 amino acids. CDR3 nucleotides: TGTGCCAGCAGTTACCCCATTAACAGGGTGACAGACTACGAGCAGTACTTC. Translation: CASSYPINRVTDYEQYF.

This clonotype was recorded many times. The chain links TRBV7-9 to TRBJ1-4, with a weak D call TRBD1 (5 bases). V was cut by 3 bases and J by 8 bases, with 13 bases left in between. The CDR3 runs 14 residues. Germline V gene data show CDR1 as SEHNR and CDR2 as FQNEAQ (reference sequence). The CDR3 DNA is TGTGCCAGCAGCTTGGGGACTCTGGGGGAAAAACTGTTTTTT. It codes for CASSLGTLGEKLFF.

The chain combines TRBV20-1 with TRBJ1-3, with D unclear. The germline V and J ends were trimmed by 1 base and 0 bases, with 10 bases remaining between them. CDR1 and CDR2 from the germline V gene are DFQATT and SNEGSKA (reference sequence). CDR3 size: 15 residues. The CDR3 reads CSARVSWDSGNTIYF. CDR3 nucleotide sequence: TGCAGTGCTAGAGTCTCGTGGGACTCTGGAAACACCATATATTTT.

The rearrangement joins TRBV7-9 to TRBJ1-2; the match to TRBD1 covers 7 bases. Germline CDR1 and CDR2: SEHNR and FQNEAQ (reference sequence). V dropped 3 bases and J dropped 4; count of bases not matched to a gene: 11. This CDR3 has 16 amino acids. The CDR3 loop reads CASSLVTGAFSYGYTF. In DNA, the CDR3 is TGTGCCAGCAGCTTGGTTACAGGGGCTTTTAGCTATGGCTACACCTTC.

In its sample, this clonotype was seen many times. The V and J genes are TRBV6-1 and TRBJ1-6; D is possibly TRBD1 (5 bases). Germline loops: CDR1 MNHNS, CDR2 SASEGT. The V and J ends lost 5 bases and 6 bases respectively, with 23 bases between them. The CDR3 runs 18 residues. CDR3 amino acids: CASSSGQGLTSVNSPLHF. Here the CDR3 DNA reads TGTGCCAGCAGTTCGGGTCAGGGACTGACTTCGGTTAATTCACCCCTCCACTTT.

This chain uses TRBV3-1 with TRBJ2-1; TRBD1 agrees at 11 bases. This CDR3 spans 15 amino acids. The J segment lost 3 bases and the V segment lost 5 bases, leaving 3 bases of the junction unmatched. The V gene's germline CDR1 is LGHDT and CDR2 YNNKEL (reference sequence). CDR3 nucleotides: TGTGCCAGCAGCAGGACAGGGGGCTACTACAATGAGCAGTTCTTC. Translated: CASSRTGGYYNEQFF.

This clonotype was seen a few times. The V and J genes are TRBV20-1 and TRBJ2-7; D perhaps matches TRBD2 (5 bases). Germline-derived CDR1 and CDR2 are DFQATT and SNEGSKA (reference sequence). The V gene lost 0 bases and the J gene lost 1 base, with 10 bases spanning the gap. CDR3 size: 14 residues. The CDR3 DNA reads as TGCAGTGCTAGAGATCTCGGGGTATCCTACGAGCAGTACTTC. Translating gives CSARDLGVSYEQYF.

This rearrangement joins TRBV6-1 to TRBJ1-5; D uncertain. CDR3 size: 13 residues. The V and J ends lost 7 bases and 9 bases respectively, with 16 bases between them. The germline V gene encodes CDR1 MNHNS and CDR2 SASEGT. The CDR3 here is CASMVSTARPQHF. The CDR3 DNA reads TGTGCCAGCATGGTCTCAACGGCTAGGCCCCAGCATTTT.

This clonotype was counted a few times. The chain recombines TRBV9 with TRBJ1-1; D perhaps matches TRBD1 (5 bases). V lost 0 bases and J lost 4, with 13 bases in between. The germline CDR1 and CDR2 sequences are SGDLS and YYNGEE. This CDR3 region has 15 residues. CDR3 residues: CASSVVTAGGTEAFF. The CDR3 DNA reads TGTGCCAGCAGCGTAGTGACAGCCGGCGGCACTGAAGCTTTCTTT.

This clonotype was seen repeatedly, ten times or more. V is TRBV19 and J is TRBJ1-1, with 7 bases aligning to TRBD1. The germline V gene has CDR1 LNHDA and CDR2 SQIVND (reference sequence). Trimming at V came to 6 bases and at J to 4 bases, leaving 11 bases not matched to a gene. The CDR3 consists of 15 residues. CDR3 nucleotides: TGTGCCAGTAGGACTGGACAGGCCCGAGGCACTGAAGCTTTCTTT. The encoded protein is CASRTGQARGTEAFF.

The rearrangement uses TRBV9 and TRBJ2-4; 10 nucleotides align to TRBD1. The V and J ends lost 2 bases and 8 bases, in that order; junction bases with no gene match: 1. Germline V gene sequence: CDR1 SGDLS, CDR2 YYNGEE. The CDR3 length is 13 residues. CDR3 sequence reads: CASSVGQGDIQYF. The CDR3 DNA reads TGTGCCAGCAGCGTCGGACAGGGGGACATTCAGTACTTC. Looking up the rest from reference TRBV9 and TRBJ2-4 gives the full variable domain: DSGVTQTPKHLITATGQRVTLRCSPRSGDLSVYWYQQSLDQGLQFLIQYYNGEERAKGNILERFSAQQFPDLHSELNLSSLELGDSALYFCASSVGQGDIQYFGAGTRLSVL.

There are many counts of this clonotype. In DNA, the CDR3 is TGTGCCATCGGACTAGCGGGAGGGGGAGAGACCCAGTACTTC. It codes for CAIGLAGGGETQYF. The rearrangement links TRBV30 to TRBJ2-5, with TRBD2 matching over 15 bases. This CDR3 is 14 amino acids long. The junction had 5 bases not matched to a gene; V was cut back by 8 bases and J by 4 bases. Germline V gene lookup returns CDR1 GTSNPN and CDR2 SVGIG (reference sequence). The complete variable domain, with remaining parts taken from reference TRBV30 and TRBJ2-5, reads SQTIHQWPATLVQPVGSPLSLECTVEGTSNPNLYWYRQAAGRGLQLLFYSVGIGQISSEVPQNLSASRPQDRQFILSSKKLLLSDSGFYLCAIGLAGGGETQYFGPGTRLLVL.

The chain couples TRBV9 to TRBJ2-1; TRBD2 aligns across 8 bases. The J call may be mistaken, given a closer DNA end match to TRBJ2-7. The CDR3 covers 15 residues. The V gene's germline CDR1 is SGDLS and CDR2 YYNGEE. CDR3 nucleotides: TGTGCCAGCGATTTTGGTAGCGGGACTAACAATGAGCAGTACTTC. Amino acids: CASDFGSGTNNEQYF.

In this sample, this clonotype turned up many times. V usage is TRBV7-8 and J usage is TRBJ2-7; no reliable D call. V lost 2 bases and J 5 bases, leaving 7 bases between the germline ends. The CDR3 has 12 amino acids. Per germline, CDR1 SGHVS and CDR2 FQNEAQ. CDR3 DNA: TGTGCCAGCAGCTTAAGGTCGGACGAGCAGTACTTC. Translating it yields CASSLRSDEQYF. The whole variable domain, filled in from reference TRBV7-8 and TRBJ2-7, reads GAGVSQSPRYKVAKRGQDVALRCDPISGHVSLFWYQQALGQGPEFLTYFQNEAQLDKSGLPSDRFFAERPEGSVSTLKIQRTQQEDSAVYLCASSLRSDEQYFGPGTRLTVT.

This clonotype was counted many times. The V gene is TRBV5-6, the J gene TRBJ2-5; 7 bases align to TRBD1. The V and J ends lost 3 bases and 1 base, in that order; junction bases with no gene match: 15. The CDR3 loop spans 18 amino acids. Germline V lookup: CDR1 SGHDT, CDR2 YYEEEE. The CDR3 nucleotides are TGTGCCAGCAGCTGGAGCAGGGGGACACCCAGGTCCCAAGAGACCCAGTACTTC. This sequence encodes CASSWSRGTPRSQETQYF.

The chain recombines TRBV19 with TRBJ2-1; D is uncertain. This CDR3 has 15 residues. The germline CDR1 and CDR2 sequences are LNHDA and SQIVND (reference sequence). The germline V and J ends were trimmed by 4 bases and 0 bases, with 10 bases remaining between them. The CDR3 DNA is TGTGCCAGTAGTACCTACAAACTCTCCTACAATGAGCAGTTCTTC. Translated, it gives CASSTYKLSYNEQFF. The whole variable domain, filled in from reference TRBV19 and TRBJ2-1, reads DGGITQSPKYLFRKEGQNVTLSCEQNLNHDAMYWYRQDPGQGLRLIYYSQIVNDFQKGDIAEGYSVSREKKESFPLTVTSAQKNPTAFYLCASSTYKLSYNEQFFGPGTRLTVL.

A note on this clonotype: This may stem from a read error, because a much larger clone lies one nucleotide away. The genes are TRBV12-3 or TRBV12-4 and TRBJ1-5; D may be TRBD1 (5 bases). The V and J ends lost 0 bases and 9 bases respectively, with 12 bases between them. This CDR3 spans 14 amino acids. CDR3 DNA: TGTGCCAGCAGTTTAGCAGGAATGGGACCGCCCCAGCATTTT. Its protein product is CASSLAGMGPPQHF.

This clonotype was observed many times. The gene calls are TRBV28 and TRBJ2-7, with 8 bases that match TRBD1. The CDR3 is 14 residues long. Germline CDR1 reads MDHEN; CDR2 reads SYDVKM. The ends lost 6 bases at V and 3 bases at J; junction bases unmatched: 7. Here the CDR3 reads CASRKTGANYEQYF. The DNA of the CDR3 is TGTGCCAGCAGGAAGACAGGGGCCAACTACGAGCAGTACTTC.

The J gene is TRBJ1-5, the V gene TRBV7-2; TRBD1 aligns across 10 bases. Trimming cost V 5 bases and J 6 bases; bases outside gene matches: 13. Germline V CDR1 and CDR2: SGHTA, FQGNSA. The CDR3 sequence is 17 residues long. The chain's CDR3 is CASSPVGTGARRQPQHF. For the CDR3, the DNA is TGTGCCAGCAGCCCCGTCGGGACAGGGGCTAGGCGTCAGCCCCAGCATTTT.

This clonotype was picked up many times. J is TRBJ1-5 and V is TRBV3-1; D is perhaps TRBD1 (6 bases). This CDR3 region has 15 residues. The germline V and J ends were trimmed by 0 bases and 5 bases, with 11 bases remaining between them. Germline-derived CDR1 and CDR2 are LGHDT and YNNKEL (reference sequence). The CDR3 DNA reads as TGTGCCAGCAGCCAAGATCTGGGGGGCGATCAGCCCCAGCATTTT. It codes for CASSQDLGGDQPQHF.

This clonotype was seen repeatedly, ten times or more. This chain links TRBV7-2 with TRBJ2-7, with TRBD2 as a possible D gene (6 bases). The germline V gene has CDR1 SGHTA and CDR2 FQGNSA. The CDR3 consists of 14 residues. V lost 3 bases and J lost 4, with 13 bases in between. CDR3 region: CASSFVAADYEQYF. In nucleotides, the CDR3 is TGTGCCAGCAGCTTTGTAGCGGCGGATTACGAGCAGTACTTC.

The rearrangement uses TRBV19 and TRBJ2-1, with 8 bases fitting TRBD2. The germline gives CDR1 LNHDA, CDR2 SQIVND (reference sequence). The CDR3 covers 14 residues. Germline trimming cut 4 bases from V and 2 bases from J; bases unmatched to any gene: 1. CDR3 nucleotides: TGTGCCAGTAGTACAGCGGGGGCCTACAATGAGCAGTTCTTC. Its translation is CASSTAGAYNEQFF. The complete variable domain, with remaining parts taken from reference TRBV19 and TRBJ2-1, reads DGGITQSPKYLFRKEGQNVTLSCEQNLNHDAMYWYRQDPGQGLRLIYYSQIVNDFQKGDIAEGYSVSREKKESFPLTVTSAQKNPTAFYLCASSTAGAYNEQFFGPGTRLTVL.

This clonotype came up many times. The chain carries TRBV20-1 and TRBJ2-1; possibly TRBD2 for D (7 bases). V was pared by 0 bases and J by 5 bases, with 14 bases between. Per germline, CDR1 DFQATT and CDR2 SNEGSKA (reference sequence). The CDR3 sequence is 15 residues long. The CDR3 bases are TGCAGTGCTAGAGATGGGGGGGCGGGGCACAATGAGCAGTTCTTC. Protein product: CSARDGGAGHNEQFF.

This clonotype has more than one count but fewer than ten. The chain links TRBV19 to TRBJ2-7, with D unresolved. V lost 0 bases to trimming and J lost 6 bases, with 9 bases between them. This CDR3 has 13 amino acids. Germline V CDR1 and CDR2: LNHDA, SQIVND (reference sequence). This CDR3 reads CASSIEGKAEQYF. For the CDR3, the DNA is TGTGCCAGTAGTATAGAGGGAAAAGCCGAGCAGTACTTC.

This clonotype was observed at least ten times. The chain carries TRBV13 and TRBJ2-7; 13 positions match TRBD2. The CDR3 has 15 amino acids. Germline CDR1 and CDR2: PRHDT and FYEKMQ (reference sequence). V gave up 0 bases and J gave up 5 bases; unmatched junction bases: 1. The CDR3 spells CASSLGGLAGNEQYF. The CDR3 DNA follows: TGTGCCAGCAGCTTAGGGGGACTAGCGGGGAACGAGCAGTACTTC.

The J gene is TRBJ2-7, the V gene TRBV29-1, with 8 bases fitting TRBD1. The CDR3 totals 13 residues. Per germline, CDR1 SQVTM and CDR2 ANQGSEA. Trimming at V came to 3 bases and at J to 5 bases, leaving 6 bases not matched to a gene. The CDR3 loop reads CSVDRTGSNEQYF. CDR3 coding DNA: TGCAGCGTTGACAGGACAGGGAGCAACGAGCAGTACTTC.

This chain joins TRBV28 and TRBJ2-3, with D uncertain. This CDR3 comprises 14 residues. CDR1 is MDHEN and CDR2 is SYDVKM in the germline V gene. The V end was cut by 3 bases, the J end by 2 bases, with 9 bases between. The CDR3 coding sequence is TGTGCCAGCAGTTTTAGTGGGAACACAGATACGCAGTATTTT. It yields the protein CASSFSGNTDTQYF. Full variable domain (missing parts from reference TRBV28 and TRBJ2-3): DVKVTQSSRYLVKRTGEKVFLECVQDMDHENMFWYRQDPGLGLRLIYFSYDVKMKEKGDIPEGYSVSREKKERFSLILESASTNQTSMYLCASSFSGNTDTQYFGPGTRLTVL.

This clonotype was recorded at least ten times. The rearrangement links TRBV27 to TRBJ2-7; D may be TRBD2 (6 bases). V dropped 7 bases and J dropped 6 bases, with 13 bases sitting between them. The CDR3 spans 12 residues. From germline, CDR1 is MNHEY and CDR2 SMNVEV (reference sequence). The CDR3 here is CASTSSGVEQYF. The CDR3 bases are TGTGCCAGCACCTCATCGGGAGTCGAGCAGTACTTC.